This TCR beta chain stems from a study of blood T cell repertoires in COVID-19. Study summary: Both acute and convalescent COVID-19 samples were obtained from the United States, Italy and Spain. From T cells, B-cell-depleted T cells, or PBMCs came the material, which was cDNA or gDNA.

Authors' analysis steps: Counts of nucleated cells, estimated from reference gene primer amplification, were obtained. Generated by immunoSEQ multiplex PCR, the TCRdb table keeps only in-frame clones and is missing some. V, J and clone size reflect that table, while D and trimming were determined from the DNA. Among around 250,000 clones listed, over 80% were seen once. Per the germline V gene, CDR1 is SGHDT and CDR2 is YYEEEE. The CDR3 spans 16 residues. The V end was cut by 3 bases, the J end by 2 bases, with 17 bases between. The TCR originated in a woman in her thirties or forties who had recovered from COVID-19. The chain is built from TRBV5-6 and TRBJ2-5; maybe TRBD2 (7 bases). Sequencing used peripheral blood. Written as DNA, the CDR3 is TGTGCCAGCAGCTCTGGGAGGGGCAGGGGACAAGAGACCCAGTACTTC. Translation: CASSSGRGRGQETQYF.